Below, 23 T cell receptor beta chains from the same sample are listed, as sequenced in a study of blood T cell repertoires in COVID-19. Assay: immunoSEQ multiplex PCR; the TCRdb copy retains only in-frame clones and omits some. The data show about 230,000 clones, with around 84% seen just once and around a sixth held by the top ten. What was sequenced was peripheral blood. These receptors came from an elderly woman with active or convalescent COVID-19.

The chain uses TRBV5-4 and TRBJ2-5, with D perhaps TRBD2 (5 bases). Germline lookup yields CDR1 SGHNT and CDR2 YYREEE (reference sequence). V lost 2 bases and J 6 bases, leaving 11 bases between the germline ends. The CDR3 totals 13 residues. The DNA for the CDR3 is TGTGCCAGCAGCTTCGAGGGCCTGCAGACCCAGTACTTC. Amino acid sequence: CASSFEGLQTQYF.

This clone was counted once. This chain joins TRBV6-5 and TRBJ1-2; 7 nucleotides agree with TRBD1. The junction had 9 bases not matched to a gene; V was cut back by 4 bases and J by 7 bases. Germline lookup yields CDR1 MNHEY and CDR2 SVGAGI. This CDR3 region has 14 residues. This CDR3 is CASSWDSRAGGYTF. CDR3 bases: TGTGCCAGCAGTTGGGACAGTCGGGCGGGTGGCTACACCTTC.

The chain combines TRBV7-8 with TRBJ2-7; D gene ambiguous. CDR3 length: 15 amino acids. Germline loops: CDR1 SGHVS, CDR2 FQNEAQ. Trimming cost V 1 base and J 2 bases, with 12 bases left between them. CDR3 DNA sequence: TGTGCCAGCAGCTTAGAGACACCTAAACCCTACGAGCAGTACTTC. Translation: CASSLETPKPYEQYF.

The chain couples TRBV7-2 to TRBJ2-5; D remains ambiguous. The V and J ends lost 2 bases and 2 bases respectively, with 6 bases between them. CDR1 is SGHTA and CDR2 is FQGNSA in the germline V gene. This CDR3 has 13 residues. CDR3 bases: TGTGCCAGCAGCTTACCGAGTCAAGAGACCCAGTACTTC. Translating it yields CASSLPSQETQYF.

For the CDR3, the DNA is TGTGCCAGCAGCCAACTTCCACTAGCGGGGGGGGCTAATACGCAGTATTTT. Translating gives CASSQLPLAGGANTQYF. The J gene is TRBJ2-3, the V gene TRBV4-2; 13 nucleotides align to TRBD2. Germline V lookup: CDR1 LGHNA, CDR2 YNFKEQ. The J segment lost 7 bases and the V segment lost 2 bases, leaving 9 bases of the junction unmatched. The CDR3 sequence is 17 residues long.

This chain connects TRBV5-4 to TRBJ2-1, with D perhaps TRBD2 (5 bases). Germline V gives CDR1 SGHNT, CDR2 YYREEE (reference sequence). The CDR3 is 13 residues long. Trimming removed 4 bases from V and 9 bases from J, with 14 bases in between. The CDR3 bases are TGTGCCAGCAGCCGGACGAGCGGCGGTGAGCAGTTCTTC. Translation: CASSRTSGGEQFF.

The V and J genes are TRBV19 and TRBJ1-5, with D hard to call. This CDR3 is 14 amino acids long. The ends were cut back, 6 bases at V and 3 bases at J, with 12 bases in the middle. Per germline, CDR1 LNHDA and CDR2 SQIVND (reference sequence). CDR3 in DNA: TGTGCCAGTAGCCCACTTCTGCCCAATCAGCCCCAGCATTTT. It specifies CASSPLLPNQPQHF.

The chain couples TRBV7-9 to TRBJ2-3; 8 bases map to TRBD1. The CDR3 loop spans 16 amino acids. V lost 7 bases, J lost 4 bases, and 13 bases stayed unmatched. In germline, CDR1 is SEHNR, CDR2 FQNEAQ (reference sequence). CDR3: CASKGWGRGPADTQYF. The CDR3 nucleotides read TGTGCCAGCAAGGGGTGGGGCAGGGGGCCGGCAGATACGCAGTATTTT.

This clone has a handful of counts. Other DNA variants within this sample encode the same CDR3. The chain employs TRBV5-4 and TRBJ2-3; TRBD1 might be the D (5 bases). With 3 bases removed from V and 1 base from J, the gap between germline ends came to 12 bases. Germline CDR1 SGHNT, CDR2 YYREEE (reference sequence). The CDR3 contains 15 residues. CDR3 sequence reads: CASSSRDSRTDTQYF. The CDR3 nucleotides read TGTGCCAGCAGCTCTAGAGACAGTCGCACAGATACGCAGTATTTT.

The chain uses TRBV19 and TRBJ1-2; D is unclear. This CDR3 has 12 amino acids. Trimming removed 7 bases from V and 4 bases from J, with 10 bases in between. Germline CDR1 and CDR2: LNHDA and SQIVND (reference sequence). DNA for the CDR3: TGTGCCAGTACCAACTCTCTCTATGGCTACACCTTC. This sequence encodes CASTNSLYGYTF.

The rearrangement uses TRBV6-2 or TRBV6-3 and TRBJ2-7; possibly TRBD2 for D (5 bases). The ends were cut back, 6 bases at V and 0 bases at J, with 15 bases in the middle. The CDR3 is 15 residues long. Germline V gene lookup returns CDR1 MNHEY and CDR2 SVGEGT. CDR3 loop: CASSSGSVSSYEQYF. In nucleotides, the CDR3 is TGTGCCAGCAGCTCTGGGAGCGTAAGCTCCTACGAGCAGTACTTC.

This chain joins TRBV7-7 and TRBJ2-1; tentatively, D is TRBD1 (6 bases). This CDR3 has 12 residues. V lost 5 bases to trimming and J lost 11 bases, with 13 bases between them. Per the germline V gene, CDR1 is SSHAT and CDR2 is FNYEAQ (reference sequence). The CDR3 nucleotides are TGTGCCAGCAGCCCGGACAGAGTAAAGCAGTTCTTC. Translated, it gives CASSPDRVKQFF.

The chain recombines TRBV3-1 (or the pseudogene TRBV3-2) with TRBJ2-3, with a weak D call TRBD2 (6 bases). This CDR3 has 17 residues. V lost 6 bases and J lost 4, with 23 bases in between. The germline V gene encodes CDR1 LGHDT and CDR2 YNNKEL (reference sequence). The CDR3 here is CASSSRLGGIESDTQYF. CDR3 in DNA: TGTGCCAGCAGTTCCCGACTGGGCGGGATAGAGTCAGATACGCAGTATTTT.

The chain combines TRBV6-2 or TRBV6-3 with TRBJ1-1; D is undetermined. Trimming took 1 base from V and 5 from J, leaving 8 bases between them. The germline V gene has CDR1 MNHEY and CDR2 SVGEGT. The CDR3 totals 13 residues. For the CDR3, the DNA is TGTGCCAGCAGTTACTTATTCGGTACTGAAGCTTTCTTT. Its translation is CASSYLFGTEAFF.

The genes are TRBV7-9 and TRBJ2-2, with 12 bases lining up with TRBD2. Germline trimming cut 5 bases from V and 5 bases from J; bases unmatched to any gene: 9. Germline CDR1 SEHNR, CDR2 FQNEAQ (reference sequence). This CDR3 comprises 17 residues. The CDR3 DNA sequence: TGTGCCAGCAGCACACGACTAGCGGGAGAAAAAACCGGGGAGCTGTTTTTT. Translation gives CASSTRLAGEKTGELFF.

The gene calls are TRBV5-1 and TRBJ1-1; the match to TRBD1 covers 8 bases. The CDR3 length is 15 residues. V lost 4 bases, J lost 2 bases, and 7 bases stayed unmatched. Germline V gene data show CDR1 as SGHRS and CDR2 as YFSETQ. CDR3 DNA: TGCGCCAGCAGCCCCTCAGGGGGCCCAAACACTGAAGCTTTCTTT. This sequence encodes CASSPSGGPNTEAFF.

This clone was seen a single time. This chain connects TRBV18 to TRBJ1-2; D perhaps matches TRBD1 (5 bases). The ends were cut back, 3 bases at V and 4 bases at J, with 15 bases in the middle. Germline V gene lookup returns CDR1 KGHSH and CDR2 LQKENI. The CDR3 is 15 amino acids. CDR3 nucleotides: TGTGCCAGCTCACCGATTGGAGGGGCTACCTATGGCTACACCTTC. It codes for CASSPIGGATYGYTF.

This chain uses TRBV4-3 with TRBJ2-7, with D maybe TRBD2 (6 bases). Trimming stripped 0 bases from V and 4 bases from J, with 10 bases between. Per the germline V gene, CDR1 is LGHNA and CDR2 is YSLEER. The CDR3 is 14 amino acids. The chain's CDR3 is CASSQDLGGYEQYF. In nucleotides, the CDR3 is TGCGCCAGCAGCCAAGATCTAGGAGGGTACGAGCAGTACTTC.

This clone came up once. The chain uses TRBV7-3 and TRBJ1-5; D is uncertain. This CDR3 is 13 amino acids long. Germline values: CDR1 SGHTA, CDR2 FQGTGA. Trimming pared 2 bases from V and 9 bases from J, leaving 11 bases between. The CDR3 nucleotides are TGTGCCAGCAGCTTAGGAGCCGATCGGCCCCAGCATTTT. This encodes CASSLGADRPQHF.

V is TRBV7-9 and J is TRBJ1-3; TRBD1 agrees at 9 bases. Germline loops: CDR1 SEHNR, CDR2 FQNEAQ (reference sequence). With V trimmed by 3 bases and J by 8 bases, 5 bases remained unmatched. CDR3 length equals 14 residues. CDR3 region: CASSFTTGGDTIYF. CDR3 bases: TGTGCCAGCAGCTTCACGACAGGGGGTGACACCATATATTTT.

The chain combines TRBV3-1 (or the pseudogene TRBV3-2) with TRBJ2-7, with D maybe TRBD2 (7 bases). Per the germline V gene, CDR1 is LGHDT and CDR2 is YNNKEL (reference sequence). The CDR3 contains 16 residues. The V and J ends lost 1 base and 3 bases respectively, with 16 bases between them. CDR3 region: CASSQALGGGFYEQYF. The DNA for the CDR3 is TGTGCCAGCAGCCAAGCTTTAGGGGGGGGTTTCTACGAGCAGTACTTC.

The chain has TRBV6-2 or TRBV6-3 and TRBJ2-1, with TRBD2 matching 8 bases. The CDR3 runs 11 residues. V was pared by 6 bases and J by 16 bases, with 8 bases of the junction left unmatched. The germline V gene encodes CDR1 MNHEY and CDR2 SVGEGT. CDR3 protein: CASSSRRGAFF. The DNA of the CDR3 is TGTGCCAGCAGCTCCAGGCGGGGGGCATTCTTC.

The gene calls are TRBV6-1 and TRBJ1-1; TRBD1 agrees at 8 bases. CDR1 and CDR2 (germline): MNHNS, SASEGT. The V segment lost 3 bases and the J segment 4 bases; nucleotides outside the gene matches: 4. The CDR3 spans 14 residues. CDR3 residues: CASSDRQGSTEAFF. In DNA form, the CDR3 reads TGTGCCAGCAGTGACAGACAGGGGTCCACTGAAGCTTTCTTT.